This T cell receptor (beta chain) is from a study of T-cell memory formation after mild COVID-19. Study at large: In these data, TCR clusters were largely donor specific.

TCRdb re-derived calls from the 5' RACE reads in MiXCR, one entry per CDR3 protein. The sample includes roughly 350,000 distinct CDR3 sequences, around 13% seen only once; the top ten take 22%. The CDR3 has 14 residues. Germline CDR1 PRHDT, CDR2 FYEKMQ (reference sequence). The V end lost 1 base, the J end lost 7 bases, and 14 bases lay between the germline ends. This clonotype showed up just a few times. The antigen is unknown. Overall study findings and caveats: Clones shrinking between day 15 and 85 showed a balanced CD4/CD8 split, and those that grew later tilted toward CD4+.

The V and J genes are TRBV13 and TRBJ2-7; D not resolved. The sequenced sample consisted of PBMCs or a T cell subset sorted from them (not recorded which). The TCR originated in a man aged 18 to 35 who had mild COVID-19 (a few samples of this study predate the infection). Cell type and time point are not known. The CDR3 loop is CASSLDVPPGEQYF. The DNA of the CDR3 is TGTGCCAGCAGCTTAGACGTCCCCCCCGGGGAGCAGTACTTC.